This T cell receptor beta chain was recovered during a study of T cells in Graves' hyperthyroidism and ophthalmopathy. General observations from the study: Blood also carried most thyroid clonotypes expanded above 0.001.

V dropped 3 bases and J dropped 7; count of bases not matched to a gene: 13. Per the germline V gene, CDR1 is SNHLY and CDR2 is FYNNEI. The CDR3 covers 16 residues. This clonotype was observed many times. Its specificity is unknown. Researchers took RNA transcripts and amplified the TCR beta CDR3 regions from them. HTBI primers were the set used in a first-round RT-PCR of the TCR CDR3. Each CDR3 protein is one row after TCRdb ran MiXCR on the multiplex PCR reads. The data show approximately 360,000 distinct CDR3 sequences, around 14% seen once. The TCR sequence derives from a young woman with Graves' hyperthyroidism that later progressed to Graves' ophthalmopathy. Material for sequencing was blood. The chain combines TRBV2 with TRBJ1-2; 8 nucleotides align to TRBD1. CDR3 region: CASSEFTGGTSSGYTF. In DNA, the CDR3 is TGTGCCAGCAGTGAGTTCACAGGGGGAACGTCCAGTGGCTACACCTTC.